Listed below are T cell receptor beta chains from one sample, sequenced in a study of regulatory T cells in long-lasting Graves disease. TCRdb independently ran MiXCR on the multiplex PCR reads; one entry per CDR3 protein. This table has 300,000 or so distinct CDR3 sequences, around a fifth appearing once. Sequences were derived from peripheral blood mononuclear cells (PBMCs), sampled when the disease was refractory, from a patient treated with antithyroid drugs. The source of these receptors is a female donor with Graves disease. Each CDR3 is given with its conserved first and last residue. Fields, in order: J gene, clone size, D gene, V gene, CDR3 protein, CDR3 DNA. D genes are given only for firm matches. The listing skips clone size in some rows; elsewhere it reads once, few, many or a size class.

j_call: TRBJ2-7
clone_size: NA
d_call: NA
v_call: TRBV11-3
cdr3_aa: CASSLEIPQGPHEQYF
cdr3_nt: TGTGCCAGCAGCTTGGAGATTCCCCAGGGTCCCCACGAGCAGTACTTC

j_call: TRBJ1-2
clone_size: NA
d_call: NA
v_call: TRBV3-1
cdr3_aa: CASSQEVLGGPYTF
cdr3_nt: TGTGCCAGCAGCCAAGAAGTTCTGGGGGGCCCTTACACCTTC

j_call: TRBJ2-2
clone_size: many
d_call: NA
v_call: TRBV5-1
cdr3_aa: CASSGGTNTGELFF
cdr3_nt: TGCGCCAGCAGCGGGGGGACGAACACCGGGGAGCTGTTTTTT

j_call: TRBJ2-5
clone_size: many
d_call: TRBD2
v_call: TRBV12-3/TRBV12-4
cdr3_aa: CASSFIAGDLQETQYF
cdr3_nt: TGTGCCAGCAGTTTTATAGCGGGGGACCTCCAAGAGACCCAGTACTTC

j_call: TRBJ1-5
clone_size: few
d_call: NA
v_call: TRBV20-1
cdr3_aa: CSARPWSNQPQHF
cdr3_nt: TGCAGTGCCAGACCGTGGAGCAATCAGCCCCAGCATTTT

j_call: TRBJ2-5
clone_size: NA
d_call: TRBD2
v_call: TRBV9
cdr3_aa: CASSGGGGGRYF
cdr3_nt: TGTGCCAGCAGCGGTGGTGGGGGAGGGCGGTACTTC

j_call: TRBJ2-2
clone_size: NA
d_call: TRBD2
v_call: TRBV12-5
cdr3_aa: CASGLALLRLAGDSKNTGELFF
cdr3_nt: TGTGCTAGTGGTTTGGCCTTACTACGACTAGCGGGGGACAGTAAAAACACCGGGGAGCTGTTTTTT

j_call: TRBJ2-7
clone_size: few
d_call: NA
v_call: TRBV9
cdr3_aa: CASSVAPGSAEQYF
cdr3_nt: TGTGCCAGCAGCGTAGCCCCTGGCTCAGCCGAGCAGTACTTC

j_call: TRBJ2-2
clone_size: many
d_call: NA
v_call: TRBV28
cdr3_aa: CASSPLRVGELFF
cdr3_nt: TGTGCCAGCAGCCCCTTAAGGGTAGGGGAGCTGTTTTTT

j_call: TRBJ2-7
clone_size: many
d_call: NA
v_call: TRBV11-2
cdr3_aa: CASSLEGTGQHEQYF
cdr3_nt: TGTGCCAGCAGCTTAGAAGGTACAGGGCAGCACGAGCAGTACTTC

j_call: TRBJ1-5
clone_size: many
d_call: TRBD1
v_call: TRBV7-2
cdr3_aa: CASSLEAGGRQPQHF
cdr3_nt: TGTGCCAGCAGCTTAGAGGCAGGGGGCAGACAGCCCCAGCATTTT

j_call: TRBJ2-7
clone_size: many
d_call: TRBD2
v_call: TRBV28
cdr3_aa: CASIPSNLAGFQNEQYF
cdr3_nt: TGTGCCAGCATCCCATCAAATCTAGCGGGATTTCAAAACGAGCAGTACTTC

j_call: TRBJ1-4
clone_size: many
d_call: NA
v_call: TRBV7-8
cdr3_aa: CASSFRVDREKLFF
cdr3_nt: TGTGCCAGCAGCTTCCGGGTCGACCGTGAAAAACTGTTTTTT

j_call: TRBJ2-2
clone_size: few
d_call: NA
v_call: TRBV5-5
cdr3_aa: CASSSSPTTGLRDTGELFF
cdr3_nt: TGTGCCAGCAGCTCCAGTCCCACGACAGGTCTTAGGGACACCGGGGAGCTGTTTTTT

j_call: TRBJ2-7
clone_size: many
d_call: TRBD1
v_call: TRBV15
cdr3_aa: CATSSRTGFSSYEQYF
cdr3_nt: TGTGCCACCAGCTCCCGGACAGGGTTTTCTTCCTACGAGCAGTACTTC

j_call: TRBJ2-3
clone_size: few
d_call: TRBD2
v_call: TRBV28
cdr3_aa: CASSLASGRAADTQYF
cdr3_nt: TGTGCCAGCAGTTTGGCTAGCGGGAGGGCCGCAGATACGCAGTATTTT

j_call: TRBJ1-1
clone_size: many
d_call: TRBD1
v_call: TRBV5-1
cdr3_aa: CASSLGQGHTEAFF
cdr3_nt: TGTGCCAGCAGTTTGGGACAGGGACACACTGAAGCTTTCTTT

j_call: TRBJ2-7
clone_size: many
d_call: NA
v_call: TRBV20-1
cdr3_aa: CSARKTATYEQYF
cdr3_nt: TGCAGTGCTAGAAAGACGGCCACCTACGAGCAGTACTTC